The 20 T cell receptor beta chains listed next were all sequenced from one sample in a study of T cell responses to AZD1222 COVID-19 vaccine (dated by TCRdb to about 2021). The protocol used for the library was the immunoSEQ multiplex PCR assay. Drawn from immuneACCESS, this table holds only the in-frame rearrangements with V and J called that TCRdb kept. Clones are partly lost; checked studies trace under half to an unresolved V gene and leave the rest unexplained. The sample table holds more than 95,000 clones, of which about 90% were seen once. The top ten hold about 5% of the sample. The time point label of this sample denotes: baseline before first vaccination. The sample consisted of peripheral blood, taken on day 0 of AZD1222 vaccination. All receptors come from an adult in good health.

The genes are TRBV6-5 and TRBJ1-3, with 7 bases aligning to TRBD1. V was pared by 6 bases and J by 2 bases, with 7 bases of the junction left unmatched. Germline V lookup: CDR1 MNHEY, CDR2 SVGAGI. The CDR3 consists of 15 residues. The CDR3: CASSPDRVTGNTIYF. For the CDR3, the DNA is TGTGCCAGCAGCCCCGACAGGGTCACTGGAAACACCATATATTTT.

The V and J genes are TRBV19 and TRBJ1-5; 8 bases line up with TRBD1. Germline V lookup: CDR1 LNHDA, CDR2 SQIVND (reference sequence). V lost 6 bases and J lost 7; bases outside the gene matches: 11. The CDR3 is made up of 15 amino acids. The CDR3 DNA reads as TGTGCCAGTAGCCTCTCCAGGGGGCGAAGACAGCCCCAGCATTTT. Its translation is CASSLSRGRRQPQHF.

The rearrangement joins TRBV30 to TRBJ2-7; tentatively, D is TRBD1 (5 bases). Per germline, CDR1 GTSNPN and CDR2 SVGIG (reference sequence). This CDR3 has 14 residues. Trimming removed 0 bases at V and 3 bases at J, with 12 bases between. The CDR3 region has the DNA TGTGCCTGGAGTGTACTGCAGGGTCACTACGAGCAGTACTTC. Its translation is CAWSVLQGHYEQYF. Full variable domain (rest looked up from reference TRBV30 and TRBJ2-7): SQTIHQWPATLVQPVGSPLSLECTVEGTSNPNLYWYRQAAGRGLQLLFYSVGIGQISSEVPQNLSASRPQDRQFILSSKKLLLSDSGFYLCAWSVLQGHYEQYFGPGTRLTVT.

The chain links TRBV6-6 to TRBJ1-3, with D uncertain. This CDR3 is 15 amino acids long. Trimming took off 6 bases at V and 3 bases at J, with 15 bases between the two ends. Germline CDR1 and CDR2: MNHNY and SVGAGI (reference sequence). The CDR3 reads CASRRGEDHGNTIYF. In DNA, the CDR3 is TGTGCCAGCAGACGAGGCGAAGACCATGGAAACACCATATATTTT.

In DNA form, the CDR3 reads TGTGCCAGCTCAGTGCAGGATACAGATACGCAGTATTTT. Residues: CASSVQDTDTQYF. The chain carries TRBV18 and TRBJ2-3; D is unresolved. Germline V gives CDR1 KGHSH, CDR2 LQKENI. The CDR3 contains 13 residues. V lost 5 bases and J 3 bases, leaving 9 bases between the germline ends.

V usage is TRBV4-3 and J usage is TRBJ1-2; weak D call: TRBD1 (5 bases). The CDR3 covers 16 residues. Germline lookup yields CDR1 LGHNA and CDR2 YSLEER. Trimming pared 0 bases from V and 3 bases from J, leaving 14 bases between. In nucleotides, the CDR3 is TGCGCCAGCAGCCAAGATGGGCTCCAGGGAGACTATGGCTACACCTTC. Amino acid sequence: CASSQDGLQGDYGYTF.

CDR3 DNA: TGCAGCGTCGGGTCGGCGGCGGTGTTAGATACGCAGTATTTT. Protein: CSVGSAAVLDTQYF. The gene calls are TRBV29-1 and TRBJ2-3; D not certain. The germline gives CDR1 SQVTM, CDR2 ANQGSEA. The CDR3 length is 14 residues. The germline V and J ends were trimmed by 6 bases and 5 bases, with 18 bases remaining between them.

The chain uses TRBV7-3 and TRBJ2-1; the match to TRBD2 covers 8 bases. This CDR3 has 16 amino acids. Germline values: CDR1 SGHTA, CDR2 FQGTGA. The V segment lost 2 bases and the J segment 4 bases; nucleotides outside the gene matches: 7. The CDR3 coding sequence is TGTGCCAGCAGCTTATCCAAGCGGGGGAGTTACAATGAGCAGTTCTTC. Its protein is CASSLSKRGSYNEQFF. The whole variable domain, remainder taken from reference TRBV7-3 and TRBJ2-1, is GAGVSQTPSNKVTEKGKYVELRCDPISGHTALYWYRQSLGQGPEFLIYFQGTGAADDSGLPNDRFFAVRPEGSVSTLKIQRTERGDSAVYLCASSLSKRGSYNEQFFGPGTRLTVL.

This CDR3 reads CASQTRGNEKLFF. The CDR3 nucleotides are TGTGCCTCGCAAACCAGGGGCAATGAAAAACTGTTTTTT. The rearrangement uses TRBV30 and TRBJ1-4; a weak D match, TRBD1 (6 bases). CDR3 length: 13 amino acids. V gave up 7 bases and J gave up 5 bases, with 14 bases separating them. Germline values: CDR1 GTSNPN, CDR2 SVGIG (reference sequence).

The rearrangement uses TRBV4-3 and TRBJ1-5, with D uncertain. V was clipped by 0 bases and J by 0 bases, with 9 bases between them. This CDR3 comprises 16 residues. The V gene's germline CDR1 is LGHNA and CDR2 YSLEER. For the CDR3, the DNA is TGCGCCAGCAGCCAAGAACGGTATGCTAGCAATCAGCCCCAGCATTTT. Amino acids: CASSQERYASNQPQHF.

The V call is TRBV28, the J call TRBJ1-5; 8 bases are a match to TRBD1. Trimming removed 2 bases from V and 5 bases from J; junction bases left unmatched: 5. Germline assignment: CDR1 MDHEN and CDR2 SYDVKM. This CDR3 region has 15 residues. The CDR3 region is CASSLSPTGDQPQHF. DNA of the CDR3: TGTGCCAGCAGTTTAAGCCCGACAGGGGATCAGCCCCAGCATTTT. Combining the CDR3 with reference TRBV28 and TRBJ1-5 gives the whole variable domain DVKVTQSSRYLVKRTGEKVFLECVQDMDHENMFWYRQDPGLGLRLIYFSYDVKMKEKGDIPEGYSVSREKKERFSLILESASTNQTSMYLCASSLSPTGDQPQHFGDGTRLSIL.

V and J are TRBV29-1 and TRBJ2-1; no reliable D call. V was pared by 4 bases and J by 8 bases, with 15 bases between. CDR1 SQVTM and CDR2 ANQGSEA come from the germline V gene. The CDR3 loop spans 13 amino acids. As DNA, the CDR3 is TGCAGCGTTGTGGGGAATGCGGCCTATGAGCAGTTCTTC. This codes for CSVVGNAAYEQFF.

This chain connects TRBV5-1 to TRBJ2-2; 7 nucleotides agree with TRBD2. J was trimmed by 2 bases and V by 2 bases; bases with no gene match: 3. CDR3 length: 15 amino acids. Germline CDR1 is SGHRS and CDR2 is YFSETQ. CDR3 sequence (DNA): TGCGCCAGCAGCTTAGGGGAGGGTAACACCGGGGAGCTGTTTTTT. This codes for CASSLGEGNTGELFF.

The chain joins TRBV18 to TRBJ1-2, with D uncertain. CDR3 length: 13 amino acids. Trimming shortened V by 3 bases and J by 2 bases, and 7 bases separated the two germline ends. Germline V gives CDR1 KGHSH, CDR2 LQKENI. The CDR3 bases are TGTGCCAGCTCACCTTTAGGGAACTATGGCTACACCTTC. This gives the protein CASSPLGNYGYTF.

The rearrangement links TRBV11-2 to TRBJ2-7, with D perhaps assigned TRBD1 or TRBD2 (7 bases each). The V end was cut by 5 bases, the J end by 3 bases, with 20 bases between. This CDR3 spans 16 amino acids. CDR1 is SGHAT, CDR2 FQNNGV, per germline. This CDR3 reads CASSPPRGDSHYEQYF. CDR3 sequence (DNA): TGTGCCAGCAGCCCTCCTCGGGGGGACAGCCACTACGAGCAGTACTTC.

The CDR3 bases are TGTGCCAGCACCCCGAAACAGGGGATCCAGCCCCAGCATTTT. This codes for CASTPKQGIQPQHF. The rearrangement uses TRBV21-1 and TRBJ1-5; no check of the table's D call, TRBD1, against the DNA was made. TRBV21-1 is listed as a pseudogene. The CDR3 has 14 residues.

The genes are TRBV7-8 and TRBJ1-5; D remains unclear. The V gene lost 2 bases and the J gene lost 1 base, with 9 bases spanning the gap. The CDR3 is made up of 15 amino acids. Per germline, CDR1 SGHVS and CDR2 FQNEAQ. The CDR3 sequence: CASSLLPGSNQPQHF. The CDR3 bases are TGTGCCAGCAGCTTACTCCCCGGCAGCAATCAGCCCCAGCATTTT.

V is TRBV6-5 and J is TRBJ1-2, with D unresolved. V lost 6 bases, J lost 2 bases, and 16 bases lay in between. The CDR3 contains 15 residues. Germline CDR1 and CDR2: MNHEY and SVGAGI. CDR3 DNA sequence: TGTGCCAGCAGCCCGTACTCTTCGGGGAACTATGGCTACACCTTC. It codes for CASSPYSSGNYGYTF.

This chain links TRBV5-1 with TRBJ2-5; 13 nucleotides line up with TRBD2. With 4 bases clipped from V and 6 bases from J, the junction kept 9 bases outside the gene matches. Germline V gene sequence: CDR1 SGHRS, CDR2 YFSETQ. The CDR3 spans 16 residues. CDR3 sequence (DNA): TGCGCCAGCAGCGGAATTACTAGCGGGGGGGCCCAGACCCAGTACTTC. Its translation is CASSGITSGGAQTQYF.

The chain links TRBV6-2 or TRBV6-3 to TRBJ2-7; maybe TRBD2 (5 bases). The CDR3 length is 15 residues. The V gene lost 4 bases and the J gene lost 3 bases, with 16 bases spanning the gap. The germline gives CDR1 MNHEY, CDR2 SVGEGT. The CDR3 is CASSSPRTGSYEQYF. Written as DNA, the CDR3 is TGTGCCAGCAGTTCCCCCAGGACGGGGAGCTACGAGCAGTACTTC.